Described below is a single T cell receptor beta chain sequence and its context. The clone's antigen remains unknown. There are no base qualities to consult, and no much larger clone falls within one base. Healthy HIV-negative adults with no recently reported acute infections or vaccinations were included as donors. All donors were Caucasian adults living in Nashville, Tennessee, USA. For unsorted samples, about 90 million PBMCs were counted, and genomic DNA was extracted using the QIAamp DNA Blood Mini kit. After blood collection by leukapheresis, PBMCs were isolated using Ficoll-Histopaque density gradient centrifugation and then cryopreserved in the vapor phase of liquid nitrogen. Measured from the cysteine to the phenylalanine, the CDR3 is 12 residues long. CDR3 DNA only is kept here, 36 bases in frame from base 1. From the germline V gene (reference sequence), CDR1 is GTSNPN and CDR2 is SVGIG. The V and J ends are trimmed by 1 base and 10 bases, leaving 11 bases between them.

The source of the sample is a study of shared clonotypes between healthy human individuals (dated by TCRdb to the early 2020s). In terms of the full investigation: The cohort included a few men and a couple of women between 18 and 49 years of age. The study deeply sequenced blood TCR repertoires of five healthy adults to estimate repertoire size and the extent of clonotype sharing between individuals. To increase sequencing depth and limit assay-specific biases, TCR repertoire library preparation and sequencing were carried out by different laboratories using diverse techniques. Each donor's leukapheresis produced roughly between about 0.85 and 10 billion PBMCs.

Results and caveats for the whole study, not just this receptor: Because the study included only a small number of donors, the genetic and exposure-history diversity represented was limited. Sampling was limited to blood, and TCR repertoires in tissue likely differ from TCR repertoires in blood. Pairwise subsampling led to the expectation that sequencing depth would affect the degree of clonotype sharing among donors.

Using the deep immunoSEQ assay, multiplex PCR amplified TCR CDR3 regions from genomic DNA. Extracted genomic DNA from each cell subset was spread evenly across all wells of several immunoSEQ 96-well plates, with each plate serving as a replicate. For unsorted PBMC, each replicate PCR was loaded with about 280 ng genomic DNA, equivalent to about 33,000 T cell genomes. Genomic DNA from unsorted PBMC was sequenced over ten immunoSEQ deep assay plates. Purified libraries were quantified with a Qubit 3.0 fluorometer, sized on a Bioanalyzer 2100, and re-quantified with the KAPA Library Quantification kit. Every immunoSEQ 96-well plate was sequenced on a dedicated single-read 150-cycle Illumina NextSeq 550 flow cell. The paper's processing steps were these. Because the immunoSEQ output included only junctional sequences and no quality scores, the filtering could not be the same as the filtering used for full-length reads. To assign V/J genes and CDR3, sequences were annotated against IMGT germline references using PyIR, a Python wrapper for IgBLAST v1.9. Any read was removed if the V/J assignment was weak (E-value above 1e-6), the CDR3 was missing, or the read contained stop codons, out-of-frame junctions, or ambiguous translated residues. V3J clonotypes were defined as sequences sharing the same inferred V gene, J gene, and CDR3 amino acid sequence. To compute the percentage overlap between repertoires, the number of shared unique clonotypes was divided by the size of the smaller repertoire. Richness of each repertoire was evaluated using RTK rarefaction, the Chao1 estimator, and Recon v2.1 estimates of unobserved clonotypes. This is the immuneACCESS table as TCRdb keeps it, with only in-frame sequences that have V and J called. A part of the clones is gone; compared with another copy, unresolved V genes explain less than half, and the rest is unexplained. That table gives V, J and clone size, and the DNA gave D and trimming. The table for this sample lists fewer than 600,000 clones; around 78% of them were counted only once. Around 12% of the sample rests with the top ten.

Material for sequencing was PBMCs. The chain employs TRBV30 and TRBJ2-1; TRBD1 is a weak D gene call, 5 bases matching. The source of this sequence is a middle-aged woman in good health. Some clones in this sample may be carry-over from other donors' samples. CDR3 reads: CAWSDRPSEQFF. The nucleotide sequence is TGTGCCTGGAGTGACAGGCCTTCGGAGCAGTTCTTC.